These 25 T cell receptor beta chains originate from one sample sequenced in a study of blood T cell repertoires in COVID-19. TCRdb's copy holds only in-frame clones and misses some; the assay was immunoSEQ multiplex PCR. The sample carries hundreds of thousands of clones, over 70% recorded once. Sequencing was done on a sample of peripheral blood. The receptors come from a man aged 80 or over with acute or convalescent COVID-19.

This clone was recorded only once. The chain joins TRBV20-1 to TRBJ2-4; D might be TRBD1 (6 bases). The germline V gene has CDR1 DFQATT and CDR2 SNEGSKA (reference sequence). The CDR3 has 13 amino acids. V dropped 5 bases and J dropped 8 bases, with 16 bases sitting between them. CDR3 in amino acids: CSARGQSRYIQYF. As DNA, the CDR3 is TGCAGTGCTCGTGGACAGTCCAGATACATTCAGTACTTC.

CDR3 in amino acids: CASSGDRGRETQYF. The CDR3 coding sequence is TGTGCCAGCAGCGGCGACAGGGGGCGAGAGACCCAGTACTTC. The J gene is TRBJ2-5, the V gene TRBV9; 10 bases align to TRBD1. V shed 3 bases and J 4 bases; nucleotides not matched to a gene: 3. Germline V gene lookup returns CDR1 SGDLS and CDR2 YYNGEE. The CDR3 totals 14 residues. Full variable domain (outside the CDR3, taken from reference TRBV9 and TRBJ2-5): DSGVTQTPKHLITATGQRVTLRCSPRSGDLSVYWYQQSLDQGLQFLIQYYNGEERAKGNILERFSAQQFPDLHSELNLSSLELGDSALYFCASSGDRGRETQYFGPGTRLLVL.

A single count supports this clone. The chain carries TRBV28 and TRBJ2-1; 10 nucleotides match TRBD1. CDR1 and CDR2 from the germline V gene are MDHEN and SYDVKM. The ends lost 6 bases at V and 8 bases at J; junction bases unmatched: 10. CDR3 size: 15 residues. CDR3 amino acids: CASSDQKTGGHEQFF. The CDR3 DNA is TGTGCCAGCAGCGACCAAAAGACAGGGGGCCATGAGCAGTTCTTC.

This clone came up a few times. This sequence joins TRBV6-6 and TRBJ2-7; tentatively, D is TRBD1 (5 bases). With 5 bases removed from V and 6 bases from J, the gap between germline ends came to 14 bases. Germline CDR1 reads MNHNY; CDR2 reads SVGAGI (reference sequence). The CDR3 covers 13 residues. CDR3 in amino acids: CASSGQLGLEQYF. CDR3 nucleotide sequence: TGTGCCAGCAGTGGCCAACTGGGGCTCGAGCAGTACTTC.

J is TRBJ2-1 and V is TRBV24-1, with TRBD2 identical over 16 bases. Germline V CDR1 and CDR2: KGHDR, SFDVKD. V shed 4 bases and J 10 bases; nucleotides not matched to a gene: 6. The CDR3 sequence is 16 residues long. CDR3 DNA: TGTGCCACCAGTGACCCCGGGACTAGCGGGAGGGGGGAGCAGTTCTTC. It is translated as CATSDPGTSGRGEQFF.

The chain carries TRBV5-4 and TRBJ1-1, with 8 bases fitting TRBD1. Unmatched junction bases numbered 5, after V lost 3 bases and J lost 4 bases. Germline CDR1 and CDR2: SGHNT and YYREEE (reference sequence). The CDR3 covers 14 residues. The CDR3: CASSSDRGFTEAFF. CDR3 coding DNA: TGTGCCAGCAGCTCAGACAGGGGTTTCACTGAAGCTTTCTTT.

This chain joins TRBV18 and TRBJ1-2; D is unclear. Trimming cost V 2 bases and J 5 bases, with 9 bases left between them. The CDR3 extends over 13 amino acids. CDR1 is KGHSH, CDR2 LQKENI, per germline. DNA of the CDR3: TGTGCCAGCTCACCAACAGCAGAGTATGGCTACACCTTC. Protein sequence: CASSPTAEYGYTF.

The CDR3 DNA reads TGTGCCAGCAGCTATTCTAGCTCCTACGAGCAGTACTTC. Protein: CASSYSSSYEQYF. The gene calls are TRBV21-1 and TRBJ2-7; the D call TRBD2 from the table was never checked on the DNA. TRBV21-1 is labeled a pseudogene. There are 13 residues in the CDR3.

The rearrangement uses TRBV18 and TRBJ2-5; no reliable D call. The germline V gene has CDR1 KGHSH and CDR2 LQKENI. The V end lost 1 base, the J end lost 5 bases, and 17 bases lay between the germline ends. This CDR3 comprises 16 residues. The CDR3 DNA reads as TGTGCCAGCTCACCACTCCCCCCGACACGACCGGAGACCCAGTACTTC. Its protein is CASSPLPPTRPETQYF.

The J gene is TRBJ2-1, the V gene TRBV7-3; no clear D. This CDR3 region has 13 residues. V lost 4 bases and J 7 bases, leaving 11 bases between the germline ends. Germline V gene lookup returns CDR1 SGHTA and CDR2 FQGTGA. This chain's CDR3 is CASSSFARNEQFF. CDR3 nucleotides: TGTGCCAGCAGCTCCTTCGCCCGGAATGAGCAGTTCTTC.

CDR3 sequence: CASSPPSSGVANEQFF. The CDR3 nucleotides are TGTGCCAGCAGCCCCCCCTCTAGCGGGGTTGCGAATGAGCAGTTCTTC. The chain has TRBV2 and TRBJ2-1; 9 bases fit TRBD2. Germline assignment: CDR1 SNHLY and CDR2 FYNNEI. The V segment lost 6 bases and the J segment 7 bases; nucleotides outside the gene matches: 13. This CDR3 comprises 16 residues.

As regards this clone: Germline and junction disagree at one end, which may indicate a read error. V gene TRBV25-1 combines with J gene TRBJ1-4; 8 nucleotides align to TRBD1. The CDR3 contains 12 residues. Per germline, CDR1 MGHDK and CDR2 SYGVNS. This chain's CDR3 is CASSESAGGPIF. As DNA, the CDR3 is TGTGCCAGCAGTGAATCGGCAGGGGGCCCGATTTTT.

The rearrangement links TRBV19 to TRBJ2-1; 12 bases line up with TRBD1. V trimming: 4 bases; J trimming: 2 bases; junction bases outside the gene matches: 6. CDR3 size: 17 residues. Germline CDR1 is LNHDA and CDR2 is SQIVND (reference sequence). The CDR3 nucleotides are TGTGCCAGTAGTAGGGGACAGGGGGCCCTTGCCTACAATGAGCAGTTCTTC. This sequence encodes CASSRGQGALAYNEQFF.

This clone has just a few counts. V is TRBV5-1 and J is TRBJ1-2; no clear D. Per the germline V gene, CDR1 is SGHRS and CDR2 is YFSETQ. V lost 4 bases, J lost 1 base, and 8 bases lay in between. The CDR3 spans 13 residues. The CDR3 spells CASSAYSNYGYTF. The CDR3 bases are TGCGCCAGCAGCGCCTACAGTAACTATGGCTACACCTTC.

The V gene is TRBV2, the J gene TRBJ2-7, with a tentative D call TRBD2 (6 bases). Germline loops: CDR1 SNHLY, CDR2 FYNNEI. This CDR3 has 14 amino acids. Trimming stripped 7 bases from V and 1 base from J, with 14 bases between. This CDR3 reads CASKAGQVSYEQYF. CDR3 sequence (DNA): TGTGCCAGCAAGGCGGGGCAGGTGTCCTACGAGCAGTACTTC.

The chain combines TRBV3-1 (or the pseudogene TRBV3-2) with TRBJ2-1, with 9 bases fitting TRBD2. CDR1 LGHDT and CDR2 YNNKEL come from the germline V gene (reference sequence). The V and J ends lost 6 bases and 4 bases, in that order; junction bases with no gene match: 7. This CDR3 is 15 amino acids long. The CDR3 DNA is TGTGCCAGCAGAGCGAGCGGGAGGCAATACAATGAGCAGTTCTTC. This sequence encodes CASRASGRQYNEQFF.

The rearrangement uses TRBV27 and TRBJ1-1, with TRBD1 matching over 10 bases. CDR3 length: 15 residues. Germline V gene data show CDR1 as MNHEY and CDR2 as SMNVEV (reference sequence). The ends lost 5 bases at V and 1 base at J; junction bases unmatched: 4. Here the CDR3 reads CASSPDRGRNTEAFF. DNA for the CDR3: TGTGCCAGCAGTCCCGACAGGGGGCGGAACACTGAAGCTTTCTTT.

The chain joins TRBV5-1 to TRBJ1-3; the D is unclear. V lost 4 bases, J lost 4 bases, and 18 bases lay in between. This CDR3 contains 16 residues. Germline V gene data show CDR1 as SGHRS and CDR2 as YFSETQ. The CDR3 region has the DNA TGCGCCAGCAGCGACTCCCCGGGGTACGGCGGAAACACCATATATTTT. As protein: CASSDSPGYGGNTIYF.

The chain links TRBV4-1 to TRBJ1-4; TRBD1 matches 8 bases. CDR1 MGHRA and CDR2 YSYEKL come from the germline V gene. The CDR3 is 15 residues long. Trimming took 4 bases from V and 8 from J; bases not matched to a gene: 9. CDR3 amino acids: CASSPRTQGDEKLFF. The CDR3 DNA sequence: TGCGCCAGCAGCCCCCGAACACAGGGGGACGAAAAACTGTTTTTT.

V gene TRBV7-9 combines with J gene TRBJ2-7, with 8 bases fitting TRBD1. Germline V gene lookup returns CDR1 SEHNR and CDR2 FQNEAQ (reference sequence). V trimming: 2 bases; J trimming: 0 bases; junction bases outside the gene matches: 6. CDR3 length equals 16 residues. CDR3 DNA sequence: TGTGCCAGCAGCTTACCTGGGCAGGGGGCCTCCTACGAGCAGTACTTC. Residues: CASSLPGQGASYEQYF.

The genes are TRBV6-1 and TRBJ2-5; 7 nucleotides match TRBD2. This CDR3 has 14 amino acids. The ends lost 1 base at V and 4 bases at J; junction bases unmatched: 3. The germline CDR1 and CDR2 sequences are MNHNS and SASEGT. The CDR3 is CASSEGGLGETQYF. The CDR3, as DNA: TGTGCCAGCAGTGAAGGTGGACTAGGAGAGACCCAGTACTTC.

J is TRBJ2-3 and V is TRBV18; no clear D gene. With 4 bases removed from V and 1 base from J, the gap between germline ends came to 12 bases. The CDR3 sequence is 15 residues long. CDR1 is KGHSH, CDR2 LQKENI, per germline. CDR3 DNA: TGTGCCAGCTCACTCGCGGAAGGCCGCACAGATACGCAGTATTTT. It codes for CASSLAEGRTDTQYF.

The V and J genes are TRBV14 and TRBJ2-5, with 7 bases that match TRBD2. CDR3 length equals 14 residues. V gave up 0 bases and J gave up 5 bases; unmatched junction bases: 3. The germline V gene has CDR1 SGHDN and CDR2 FVKESK. In DNA form, the CDR3 reads TGTGCCAGCAGCCAAGAGAAACTAGCGGAGACCCAGTACTTC. It codes for CASSQEKLAETQYF.

The chain employs TRBV9 and TRBJ2-1, with a tentative D call TRBD2 (5 bases). The germline gives CDR1 SGDLS, CDR2 YYNGEE. Trimming took off 0 bases at V and 5 bases at J, with 12 bases between the two ends. CDR3 size: 15 residues. The chain's CDR3 is CASSVGGPTDNEQFF. CDR3 DNA sequence: TGTGCCAGCAGCGTAGGCGGGCCTACAGACAATGAGCAGTTCTTC.

The chain joins TRBV28 to TRBJ2-7; TRBD1 agrees at 7 bases. V lost 3 bases to trimming and J lost 0 bases; unmatched junction nucleotides: 11. The CDR3 covers 17 residues. Germline V gene lookup returns CDR1 MDHEN and CDR2 SYDVKM. This CDR3 is CASSLRKGQRSSYEQYF. The CDR3 DNA sequence: TGTGCCAGCAGTTTGCGAAAGGGACAGCGAAGCTCCTACGAGCAGTACTTC.